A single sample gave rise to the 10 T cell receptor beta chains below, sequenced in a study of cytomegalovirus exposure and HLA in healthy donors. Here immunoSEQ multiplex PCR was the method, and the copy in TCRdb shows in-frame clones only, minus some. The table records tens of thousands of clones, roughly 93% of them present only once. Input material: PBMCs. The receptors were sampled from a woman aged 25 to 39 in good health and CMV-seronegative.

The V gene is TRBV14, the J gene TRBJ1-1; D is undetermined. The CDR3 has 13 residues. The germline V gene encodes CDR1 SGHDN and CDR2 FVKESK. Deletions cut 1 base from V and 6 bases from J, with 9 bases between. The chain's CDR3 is CASSQVLTAEAFF. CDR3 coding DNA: TGTGCCAGCAGCCAAGTGCTCACGGCTGAAGCTTTCTTT.

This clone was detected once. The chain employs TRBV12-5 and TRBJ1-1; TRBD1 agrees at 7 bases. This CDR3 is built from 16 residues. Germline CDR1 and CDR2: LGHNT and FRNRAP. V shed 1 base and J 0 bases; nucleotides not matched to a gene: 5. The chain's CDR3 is CASGLGDSAMNTEAFF. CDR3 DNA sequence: TGTGCTAGTGGTTTGGGGGACAGCGCTATGAACACTGAAGCTTTCTTT. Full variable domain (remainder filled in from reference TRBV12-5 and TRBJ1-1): DARVTQTPRHKVTEMGQEVTMRCQPILGHNTVFWYRQTMMQGLELLAYFRNRAPLDDSGMPKDRFSAEMPDATLATLKIQPSEPRDSAVYFCASGLGDSAMNTEAFFGQGTRLTVV.

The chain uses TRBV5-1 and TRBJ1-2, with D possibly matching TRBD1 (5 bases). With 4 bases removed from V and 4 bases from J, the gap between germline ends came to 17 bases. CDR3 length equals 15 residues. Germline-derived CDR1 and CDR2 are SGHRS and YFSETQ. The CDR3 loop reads CASSPVQGEVYGYTF. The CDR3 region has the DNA TGCGCCAGCAGCCCCGTTCAGGGTGAAGTCTATGGCTACACCTTC.

The CDR3 reads CASSPTFFYEQYF. The CDR3 DNA sequence: TGTGCCAGCAGTCCTACCTTTTTCTACGAGCAGTACTTC. This chain joins TRBV27 and TRBJ2-7; D call uncertain. The CDR3 runs to 13 residues. Germline CDR1 MNHEY, CDR2 SMNVEV (reference sequence). V was clipped by 5 bases and J by 3 bases, with 11 bases between them.

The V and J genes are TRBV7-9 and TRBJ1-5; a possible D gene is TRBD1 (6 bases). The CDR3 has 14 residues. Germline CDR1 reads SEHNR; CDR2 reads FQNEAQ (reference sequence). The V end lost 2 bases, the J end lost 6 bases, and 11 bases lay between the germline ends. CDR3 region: CASSLSTGIQPQHF. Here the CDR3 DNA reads TGTGCCAGCAGCTTATCGACAGGAATTCAGCCCCAGCATTTT. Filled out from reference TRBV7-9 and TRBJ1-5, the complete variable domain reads DTGVSQNPRHKITKRGQNVTFRCDPISEHNRLYWYRQTLGQGPEFLTYFQNEAQLEKSRLLSDRFSAERPKGSFSTLEIQRTEQGDSAMYLCASSLSTGIQPQHFGDGTRLSIL.

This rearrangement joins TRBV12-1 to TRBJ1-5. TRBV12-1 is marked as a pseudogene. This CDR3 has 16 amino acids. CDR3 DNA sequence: TGTGCCAGCAAGGTCTCGGGGTGCGTGGGTTGCCAGCCCCAGCATTTT. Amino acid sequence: CASKVSGCVGCQPQHF.

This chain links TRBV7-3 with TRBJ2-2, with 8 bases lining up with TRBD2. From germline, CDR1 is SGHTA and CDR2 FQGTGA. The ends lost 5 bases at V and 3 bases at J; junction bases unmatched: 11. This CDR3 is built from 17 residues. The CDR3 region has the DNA TGTGCCAGCAGCCTCCTTTTAGCGGGAAGGGACACCGGGGAGCTGTTTTTT. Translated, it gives CASSLLLAGRDTGELFF.

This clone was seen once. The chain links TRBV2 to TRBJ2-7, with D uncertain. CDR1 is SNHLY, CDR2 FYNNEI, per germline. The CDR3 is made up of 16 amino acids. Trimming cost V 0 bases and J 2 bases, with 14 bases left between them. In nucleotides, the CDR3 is TGTGCCAGCAGTGAAGCGCTTCTAGGCGGTGCCTACGAGCAGTACTTC. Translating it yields CASSEALLGGAYEQYF.

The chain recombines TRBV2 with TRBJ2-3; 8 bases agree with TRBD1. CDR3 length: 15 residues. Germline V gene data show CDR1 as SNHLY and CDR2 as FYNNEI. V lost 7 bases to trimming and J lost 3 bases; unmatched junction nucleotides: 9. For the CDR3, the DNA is TGTGCCAGCATCCTAGGACAGGGTCGTACAGATACGCAGTATTTT. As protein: CASILGQGRTDTQYF.

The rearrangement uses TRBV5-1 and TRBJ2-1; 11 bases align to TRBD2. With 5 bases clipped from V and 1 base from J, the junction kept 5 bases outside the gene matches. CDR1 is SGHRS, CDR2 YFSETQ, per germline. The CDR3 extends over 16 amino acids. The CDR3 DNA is TGCGCCAGCAGAGGGGTAGCGGGAGGGTCCTACAATGAGCAGTTCTTC. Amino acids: CASRGVAGGSYNEQFF. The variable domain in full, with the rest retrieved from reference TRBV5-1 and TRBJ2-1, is KAGVTQTPRYLIKTRGQQVTLSCSPISGHRSVSWYQQTPGQGLQFLFEYFSETQRNKGNFPGRFSGRQFSNSRSEMNVSTLELGDSALYLCASRGVAGGSYNEQFFGPGTRLTVL.